This T cell receptor (beta chain) was captured in a study of T cells in Graves' hyperthyroidism and ophthalmopathy. This CDR3 region has 13 residues. Germline lookup yields CDR1 DFQATT and CDR2 SNEGSKA (reference sequence). Trimming left V 5 bases short and J 5 bases short, with 16 bases between. Amplified TCR beta CDR3 regions derived from RNA transcripts. The HTBI primer set was used in a first-round RT-PCR of the TCR CDR3. TCRdb processed the multiplex PCR reads anew with MiXCR; each CDR3 protein has one entry. Here the sample spans approximately 300,000 distinct CDR3 sequences, more than 15% being singletons.

The sequencing sample was made of blood. The receptor was derived from a woman aged 55-75 years with Graves' ophthalmopathy. V usage is TRBV20-1 and J usage is TRBJ2-7; perhaps TRBD2 as D (5 bases). This CDR3 is CSALARGLHEQYF. The DNA for the CDR3 is TGCAGTGCTCTCGCCCGAGGGTTACACGAGCAGTACTTC.